These 10 T cell receptor beta chains were all obtained from the same sample, sequenced in a study of blood T cells in healthy people across ages. A second about 7 to 11 cycle PCR used barcoded and J-beta primers. TCRdb itself ran the 5' RACE reads through MiXCR, one entry per CDR3 protein. The table lists about 1,600,000 distinct CDR3 sequences, about 40% of them singletons. Sequenced sample: blood. The receptor set was obtained from a woman in her late teens or twenties in good health.

This clonotype was detected a few times. The chain has TRBV6-5 and TRBJ2-6; no definite D call. This CDR3 is built from 19 residues. Germline CDR1 MNHEY, CDR2 SVGAGI. The ends were cut back, 3 bases at V and 0 bases at J, with 18 bases in the middle. CDR3 bases: TGTGCCAGCAGTTATAAAGGTCAGCCCAAAAACTCTGGGGCCAACGTCCTGACTTTC. Amino acids: CASSYKGQPKNSGANVLTF.

This clonotype appeared a few times. The CDR3 region is CASSSSPGFVYGYTF. The CDR3 bases are TGTGCCAGCAGTTCAAGCCCCGGATTCGTGTATGGCTACACCTTC. V gene TRBV27 combines with J gene TRBJ1-2, with unresolved D. The CDR3 consists of 15 residues. The V end was cut by 4 bases, the J end by 5 bases, with 17 bases between. Germline values: CDR1 MNHEY, CDR2 SMNVEV (reference sequence).

The chain joins TRBV4-2 to TRBJ2-1; D gene uncertain. The CDR3 covers 17 residues. Trimming removed 0 bases at V and 2 bases at J, with 14 bases between. The germline V gene encodes CDR1 LGHNA and CDR2 YNFKEQ. The DNA for the CDR3 is TGTGCCAGCAGCCAAGATCAGGCCAGCCTAGCCTACAATGAGCAGTTCTTC. It yields the protein CASSQDQASLAYNEQFF.

The genes are TRBV24-1 and TRBJ2-5; 8 bases line up with TRBD2. This CDR3 has 14 amino acids. J gave up 2 bases and V 3 bases, and 1 base lay outside the gene matches. CDR1 and CDR2 (germline): KGHDR, SFDVKD. The CDR3 DNA follows: TGTGCCACCAGTGATCGCGGGGGGCAAGAGACCCAGTACTTC. Residues: CATSDRGGQETQYF.

This chain uses TRBV5-1 with TRBJ2-1; TRBD2 matches at 12 bases. After removal of 3 bases from V and 4 bases from J, the junction contained 2 bases not matched to a gene. The CDR3 is 15 amino acids. From germline, CDR1 is SGHRS and CDR2 YFSETQ. The CDR3 DNA sequence: TGCGCCAGCAGCTGGCTAGCGGGAGGGTACAATGAGCAGTTCTTC. As protein: CASSWLAGGYNEQFF.

This clonotype appeared once. The genes are TRBV9 and TRBJ2-1; the match to TRBD2 covers 10 bases. Germline V CDR1 and CDR2: SGDLS, YYNGEE. V lost 0 bases and J lost 7; bases outside the gene matches: 4. CDR3 length: 15 residues. The chain's CDR3 is CASSVGAGGGNEQFF. CDR3 bases: TGTGCCAGCAGCGTAGGAGCGGGAGGGGGTAATGAGCAGTTCTTC.

This clonotype was observed a handful of times. This chain links TRBV14 with TRBJ2-7, with 8 bases fitting TRBD2. V was pared by 1 base and J by 3 bases, with 5 bases of the junction left unmatched. The V gene's germline CDR1 is SGHDN and CDR2 FVKESK. The CDR3 is made up of 15 amino acids. The CDR3 is CASSQGSGGYYEQYF. In nucleotides, the CDR3 is TGTGCCAGCAGCCAAGGGAGCGGGGGCTACTACGAGCAGTACTTC.

This clonotype has just one count. The V call is TRBV30, the J call TRBJ2-7; 7 bases map to TRBD2. Trimming at V came to 8 bases and at J to 5 bases, leaving 6 bases not matched to a gene. Germline V gene lookup returns CDR1 GTSNPN and CDR2 SVGIG (reference sequence). The CDR3 loop spans 11 amino acids. The CDR3 spells CARERGDEQYF. CDR3 nucleotide sequence: TGTGCCCGCGAACGGGGGGACGAGCAGTACTTC. Using reference TRBV30 and TRBJ2-7 for the parts outside the CDR3, the full variable domain is SQTIHQWPATLVQPVGSPLSLECTVEGTSNPNLYWYRQAAGRGLQLLFYSVGIGQISSEVPQNLSASRPQDRQFILSSKKLLLSDSGFYLCARERGDEQYFGPGTRLTVT.

The chain recombines TRBV20-1 with TRBJ1-2, with 7 bases identical to TRBD1. Per germline, CDR1 DFQATT and CDR2 SNEGSKA (reference sequence). The CDR3 consists of 16 residues. The junction had 11 bases not matched to a gene; V was cut back by 1 base and J by 3 bases. The CDR3 DNA is TGCAGTGCTAGAGCCCTAAACCGGGACAGTCACTATGGCTACACCTTC. It yields the protein CSARALNRDSHYGYTF.

This clonotype was observed a handful of times. This chain connects TRBV12-3 or TRBV12-4 to TRBJ1-5; D is uncertain. Trimming cost V 5 bases and J 7 bases, with 15 bases left between them. The CDR3 length is 14 residues. The CDR3 is CASSTRGSRQPQHF. CDR3 coding DNA: TGTGCCAGCAGTACCCGCGGCTCTCGGCAGCCCCAGCATTTT.